This TCR beta chain is from a study of blood T cell repertoires in COVID-19. Study overall: Donors in the United States, Italy and Spain gave samples during acute or convalescent COVID-19. Sample material is recorded as cDNA or gDNA derived from T cells, B-cell-depleted T cells, or PBMCs.

The CDR3 totals 13 residues. Germline V gene sequence: CDR1 SGHNT, CDR2 YYREEE (reference sequence). V lost 3 bases to trimming and J lost 8 bases, with 12 bases between them. In the source study's methods: Amplification with reference gene primers provided the estimates of nucleated cell counts. Clones were sequenced by immunoSEQ multiplex PCR, and TCRdb holds only the in-frame ones, with some missing. D and trimming come from the DNA, and the V and J calls and clone size come from that table. The table shows 200,000 or so clones, with approximately 81% occurring only once. The chain uses TRBV5-4 and TRBJ2-1, with D tentatively TRBD2 (5 bases). The sequenced sample consisted of peripheral blood. This sequence originates from a man aged 50 to 60 who had recovered from COVID-19. CDR3 nucleotide sequence: TGTGCCAGCAGCTCTGGACTGGCGGATGAGCAGTTCTTC. It codes for CASSSGLADEQFF.